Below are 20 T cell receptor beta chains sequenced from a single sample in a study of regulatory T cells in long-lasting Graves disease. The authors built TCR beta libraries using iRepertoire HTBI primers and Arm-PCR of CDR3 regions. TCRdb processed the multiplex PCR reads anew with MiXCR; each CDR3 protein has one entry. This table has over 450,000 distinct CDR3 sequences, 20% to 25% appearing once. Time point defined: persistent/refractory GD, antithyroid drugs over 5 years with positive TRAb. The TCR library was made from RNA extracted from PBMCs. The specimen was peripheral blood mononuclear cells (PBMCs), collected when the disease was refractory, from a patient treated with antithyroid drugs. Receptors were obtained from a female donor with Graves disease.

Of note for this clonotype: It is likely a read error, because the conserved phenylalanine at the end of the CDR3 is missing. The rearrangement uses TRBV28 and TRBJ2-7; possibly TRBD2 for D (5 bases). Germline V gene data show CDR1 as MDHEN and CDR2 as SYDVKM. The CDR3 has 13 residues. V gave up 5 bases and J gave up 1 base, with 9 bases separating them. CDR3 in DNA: TGTGCCAGCAGTCGAGGCGGGTCCTACGAGCAGTACTCC. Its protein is CASSRGGSYEQYS.

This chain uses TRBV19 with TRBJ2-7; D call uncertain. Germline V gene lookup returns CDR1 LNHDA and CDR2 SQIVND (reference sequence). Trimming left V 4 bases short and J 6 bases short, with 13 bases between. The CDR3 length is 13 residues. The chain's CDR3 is CASSTSLTREQYF. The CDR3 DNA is TGTGCCAGTAGTACTTCTCTTACCCGCGAGCAGTACTTC.

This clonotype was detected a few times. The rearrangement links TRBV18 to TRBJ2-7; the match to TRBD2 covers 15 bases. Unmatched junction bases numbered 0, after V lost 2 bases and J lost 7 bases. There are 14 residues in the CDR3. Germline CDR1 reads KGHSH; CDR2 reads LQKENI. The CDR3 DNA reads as TGTGCCAGCTCACCAGGACTAGCGGGAGGGGAGCAGTACTTC. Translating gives CASSPGLAGGEQYF.

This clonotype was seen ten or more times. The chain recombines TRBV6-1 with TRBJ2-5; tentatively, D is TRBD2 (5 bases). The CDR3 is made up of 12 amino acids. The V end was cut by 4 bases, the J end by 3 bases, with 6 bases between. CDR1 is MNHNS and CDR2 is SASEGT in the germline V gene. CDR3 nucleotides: TGTGCCAGCAGTGTGGGAGAAGAGACCCAGTACTTC. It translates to CASSVGEETQYF.

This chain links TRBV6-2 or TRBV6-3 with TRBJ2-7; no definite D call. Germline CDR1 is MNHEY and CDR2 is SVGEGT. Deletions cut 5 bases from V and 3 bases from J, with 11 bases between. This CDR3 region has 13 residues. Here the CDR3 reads CASSRLYHYEQYF. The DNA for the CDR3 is TGTGCCAGCAGTAGGCTATATCACTACGAGCAGTACTTC.

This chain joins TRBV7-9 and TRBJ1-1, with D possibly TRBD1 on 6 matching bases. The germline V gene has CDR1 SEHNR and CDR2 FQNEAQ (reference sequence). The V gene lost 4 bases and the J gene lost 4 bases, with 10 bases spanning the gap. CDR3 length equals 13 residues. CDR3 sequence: CASSSPRGTEAFF. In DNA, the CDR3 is TGTGCCAGCAGCTCCCCCAGGGGCACTGAAGCTTTCTTT.

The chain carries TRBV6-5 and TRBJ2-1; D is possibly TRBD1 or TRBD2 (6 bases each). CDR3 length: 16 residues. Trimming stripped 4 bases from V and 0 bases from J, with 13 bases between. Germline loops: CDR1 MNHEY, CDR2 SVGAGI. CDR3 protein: CASSLGGSGSYNEQFF. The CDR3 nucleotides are TGTGCCAGCAGTTTGGGGGGCTCGGGCTCCTACAATGAGCAGTTCTTC.

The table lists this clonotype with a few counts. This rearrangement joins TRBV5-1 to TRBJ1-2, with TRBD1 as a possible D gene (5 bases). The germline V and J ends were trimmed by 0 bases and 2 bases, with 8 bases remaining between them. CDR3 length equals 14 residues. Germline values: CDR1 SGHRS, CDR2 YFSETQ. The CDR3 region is CASSLDGGNYGYTF. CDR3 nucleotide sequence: TGCGCCAGCAGCTTGGACGGGGGGAACTATGGCTACACCTTC. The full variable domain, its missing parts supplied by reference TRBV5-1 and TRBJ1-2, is KAGVTQTPRYLIKTRGQQVTLSCSPISGHRSVSWYQQTPGQGLQFLFEYFSETQRNKGNFPGRFSGRQFSNSRSEMNVSTLELGDSALYLCASSLDGGNYGYTFGSGTRLTVV.

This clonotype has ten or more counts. CDR3: CASSLSGGMNTEAFF. As DNA, the CDR3 is TGTGCCAGCAGTTTATCGGGGGGCATGAACACTGAAGCTTTCTTT. The rearrangement uses TRBV27 and TRBJ1-1, with a weak D call TRBD1 (6 bases). This CDR3 has 15 residues. Trimming pared 0 bases from V and 0 bases from J, leaving 8 bases between. CDR1 and CDR2 (germline): MNHEY, SMNVEV (reference sequence).

The CDR3 DNA is TGTGCCAGTAGTATTGCTAGCGGCTTCTACGAGCAGTACTTC. It codes for CASSIASGFYEQYF. The chain joins TRBV19 to TRBJ2-7, with 7 bases that match TRBD2. Trimming at V came to 3 bases and at J to 3 bases, leaving 5 bases not matched to a gene. The CDR3 covers 14 residues. The germline CDR1 and CDR2 sequences are LNHDA and SQIVND (reference sequence). The full variable domain, with the rest looked up from reference TRBV19 and TRBJ2-7, is DGGITQSPKYLFRKEGQNVTLSCEQNLNHDAMYWYRQDPGQGLRLIYYSQIVNDFQKGDIAEGYSVSREKKESFPLTVTSAQKNPTAFYLCASSIASGFYEQYFGPGTRLTVT.

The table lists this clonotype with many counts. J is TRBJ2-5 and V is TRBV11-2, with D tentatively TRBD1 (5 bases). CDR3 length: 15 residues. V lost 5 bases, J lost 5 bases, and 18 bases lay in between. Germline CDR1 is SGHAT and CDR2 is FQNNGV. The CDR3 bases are TGTGCCAGCAGCCCCAGGGCAACCCGGTTTGAGACCCAGTACTTC. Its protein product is CASSPRATRFETQYF.

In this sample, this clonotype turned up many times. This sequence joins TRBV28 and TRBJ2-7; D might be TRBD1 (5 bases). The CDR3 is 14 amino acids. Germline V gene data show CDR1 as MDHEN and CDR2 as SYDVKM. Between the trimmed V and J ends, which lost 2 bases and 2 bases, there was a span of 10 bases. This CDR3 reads CASSLRGLAYEQYF. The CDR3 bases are TGTGCCAGCAGTTTAAGGGGCTTGGCCTACGAGCAGTACTTC.

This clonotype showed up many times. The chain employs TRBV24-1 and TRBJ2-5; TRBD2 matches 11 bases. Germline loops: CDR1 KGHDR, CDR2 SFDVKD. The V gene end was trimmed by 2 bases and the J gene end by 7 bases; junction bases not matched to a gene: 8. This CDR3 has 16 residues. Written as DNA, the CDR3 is TGTGCCACCAGTGATTCGGGACTAGCGGCAGCTGGGACCCAGTACTTC. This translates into CATSDSGLAAAGTQYF.

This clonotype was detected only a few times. CDR3 nucleotides: TGTGCCAGCAGCGGGACAGGCCCCACTGAAGCTTTCTTT. The encoded protein is CASSGTGPTEAFF. This chain links TRBV6-1 with TRBJ1-1; 8 positions match TRBD1. Germline CDR1 and CDR2: MNHNS and SASEGT. With V trimmed by 6 bases and J by 4 bases, 4 bases remained unmatched. The CDR3 is made up of 13 amino acids.

The CDR3 DNA follows: TGTGCCAGTAGCATACCGGGACTAGCGAGACGCGAGCAGTACTTC. This sequence encodes CASSIPGLARREQYF. The chain is built from TRBV19 and TRBJ2-7; 10 nucleotides match TRBD2. The CDR3 extends over 15 amino acids. Germline V gene sequence: CDR1 LNHDA, CDR2 SQIVND (reference sequence). Trimming took 6 bases from V and 6 from J; bases not matched to a gene: 11.

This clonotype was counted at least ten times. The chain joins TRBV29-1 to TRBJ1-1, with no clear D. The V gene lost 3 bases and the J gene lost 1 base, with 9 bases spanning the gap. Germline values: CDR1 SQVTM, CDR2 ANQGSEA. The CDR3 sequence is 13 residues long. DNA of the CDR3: TGCAGCGTTGAGCTTCGCGGGAACACTGAAGCTTTCTTT. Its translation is CSVELRGNTEAFF.

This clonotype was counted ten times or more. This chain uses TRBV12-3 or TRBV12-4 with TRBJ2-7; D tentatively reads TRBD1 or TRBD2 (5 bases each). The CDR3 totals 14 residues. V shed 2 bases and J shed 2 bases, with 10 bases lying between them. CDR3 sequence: CASSLWDRAYEQYF. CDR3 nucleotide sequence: TGTGCCAGCAGTTTATGGGACCGGGCCTACGAGCAGTACTTC.

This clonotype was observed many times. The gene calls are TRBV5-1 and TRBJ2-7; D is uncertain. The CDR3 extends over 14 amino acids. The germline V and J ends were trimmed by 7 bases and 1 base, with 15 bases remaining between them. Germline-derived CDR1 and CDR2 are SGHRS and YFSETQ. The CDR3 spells CASREALSSYEQYF. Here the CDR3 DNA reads TGCGCCAGCCGCGAGGCCCTTTCGTCCTACGAGCAGTACTTC. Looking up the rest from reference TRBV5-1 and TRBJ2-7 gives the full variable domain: KAGVTQTPRYLIKTRGQQVTLSCSPISGHRSVSWYQQTPGQGLQFLFEYFSETQRNKGNFPGRFSGRQFSNSRSEMNVSTLELGDSALYLCASREALSSYEQYFGPGTRLTVT.

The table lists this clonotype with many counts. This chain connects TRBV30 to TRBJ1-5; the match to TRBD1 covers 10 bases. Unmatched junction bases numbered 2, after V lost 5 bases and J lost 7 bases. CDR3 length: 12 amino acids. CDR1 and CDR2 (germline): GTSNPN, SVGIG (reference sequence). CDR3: CAWGTGDQPQHF. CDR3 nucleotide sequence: TGTGCCTGGGGGACAGGGGACCAGCCCCAGCATTTT.

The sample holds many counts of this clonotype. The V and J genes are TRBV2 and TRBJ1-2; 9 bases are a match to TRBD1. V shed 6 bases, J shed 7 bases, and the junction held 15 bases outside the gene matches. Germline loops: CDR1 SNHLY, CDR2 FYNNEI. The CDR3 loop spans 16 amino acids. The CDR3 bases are TGTGCCAGCAGGGCGCCAATAAGGACAGGGGAGATTGGCTACACCTTC. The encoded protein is CASRAPIRTGEIGYTF.